Shown below are 18 T cell receptor beta chains from a single sample sequenced in a study of blood T cell repertoires in COVID-19. This table comes from immunoSEQ multiplex PCR, and its TCRdb copy is limited to in-frame clones, with some not included. The table shows roughly 110,000 clones, with roughly 85% occurring only once. Specimen: peripheral blood. These receptors were collected from a human donor in a cohort sampled during active COVID-19.

CDR3 sequence (DNA): TGTGCCAGCACGATGAGGGGGGGCCACACTGAAGCTTTCTTT. It specifies CASTMRGGHTEAFF. The V and J genes are TRBV7-2 and TRBJ1-1; a possible D gene is TRBD1 (6 bases). V lost 7 bases and J lost 3, with 15 bases in between. Germline values: CDR1 SGHTA, CDR2 FQGNSA. The CDR3 covers 14 residues.

V usage is TRBV18 and J usage is TRBJ1-6; D remains ambiguous. The CDR3 has 13 amino acids. Per germline, CDR1 KGHSH and CDR2 LQKENI. V shed 7 bases and J shed 7 bases, with 11 bases lying between them. CDR3: CASYPRGNSPLHF. CDR3 bases: TGTGCCAGCTACCCAAGAGGGAATTCACCCCTCCACTTT.

The chain couples TRBV5-1 to TRBJ1-5; D might be TRBD1 (6 bases). Germline V gene data show CDR1 as SGHRS and CDR2 as YFSETQ. This CDR3 has 15 amino acids. Trimming pared 4 bases from V and 0 bases from J, leaving 11 bases between. The CDR3 sequence is CASSAMDSSNQPQHF. The CDR3, as DNA: TGCGCCAGCAGCGCGATGGACAGTAGCAATCAGCCCCAGCATTTT.

Worth noting for this clone: One end of the junction fails to match germline, which may point to a read error. The rearrangement uses TRBV6-4 and TRBJ2-3; 8 bases fit TRBD2. Germline V lookup: CDR1 MRHNA, CDR2 SNTAGT. The CDR3 has 12 residues. The CDR3 reads CASSDSKGLAFF. For the CDR3, the DNA is TGTGCCAGCAGTGACTCGAAAGGACTAGCCTTTTTT.

The rearrangement joins TRBV24-1 to TRBJ2-3; 8 nucleotides match TRBD1. CDR1 and CDR2 from the germline V gene are KGHDR and SFDVKD. With V trimmed by 10 bases and J by 2 bases, 1 base remained unmatched. The CDR3 loop spans 12 amino acids. Here the CDR3 reads CATGQATDTQYF. Here the CDR3 DNA reads TGTGCCACGGGACAGGCCACAGATACGCAGTATTTT.

This clone was counted a few times. The rearrangement links TRBV9 to TRBJ2-2; the D is unclear. CDR3 length: 13 residues. V was pared by 4 bases and J by 5 bases, with 9 bases between. Germline-derived CDR1 and CDR2 are SGDLS and YYNGEE. CDR3 sequence (DNA): TGTGCCAGCAGCATCTCGAGTACCGGGGAGCTGTTTTTT. The encoded protein is CASSISSTGELFF. The full variable domain, with the rest looked up from reference TRBV9 and TRBJ2-2, is DSGVTQTPKHLITATGQRVTLRCSPRSGDLSVYWYQQSLDQGLQFLIQYYNGEERAKGNILERFSAQQFPDLHSELNLSSLELGDSALYFCASSISSTGELFFGEGSRLTVL.

The CDR3 sequence: CATSPRAGSGNTIYF. The CDR3 bases are TGTGCCACCAGCCCAAGAGCAGGGTCCGGAAACACCATATATTTT. The genes are TRBV15 and TRBJ1-3, with TRBD1 as a possible D gene (5 bases). V was shortened by 5 bases and J by 4 bases, with 15 bases between the two germline ends. The CDR3 length is 15 residues. Germline CDR1 LNHNV, CDR2 YYDKDF (reference sequence).

The V call is TRBV27, the J call TRBJ1-1, with 9 bases that match TRBD1. CDR1 MNHEY and CDR2 SMNVEV come from the germline V gene (reference sequence). CDR3 size: 16 residues. V trimming: 4 bases; J trimming: 5 bases; junction bases outside the gene matches: 11. The CDR3 protein is CASSWGTGTVRTEAFF. CDR3 coding DNA: TGTGCCAGCAGTTGGGGGACAGGGACGGTGAGAACTGAAGCTTTCTTT.

CDR3 sequence reads: CASRRGQGNSPLHF. The CDR3 nucleotides read TGTGCCAGCAGGCGAGGACAGGGTAATTCACCCCTCCACTTT. This chain connects TRBV6-5 to TRBJ1-6; 8 nucleotides align to TRBD1. V was pared by 6 bases and J by 6 bases, with 4 bases of the junction left unmatched. CDR3 length equals 14 residues. CDR1 is MNHEY and CDR2 is SVGAGI in the germline V gene.

The J gene is TRBJ2-1, the V gene TRBV7-2, with 11 bases that match TRBD1. The CDR3 runs 18 residues. With 5 bases clipped from V and 4 bases from J, the junction kept 13 bases outside the gene matches. The V gene's germline CDR1 is SGHTA and CDR2 FQGNSA. The CDR3 sequence is CASSPERFGTGGYNEQFF. The CDR3 bases are TGTGCCAGCAGCCCCGAGAGGTTCGGGACAGGGGGGTACAATGAGCAGTTCTTC.

V usage is TRBV7-9 and J usage is TRBJ1-6; D unclear. The CDR3 totals 14 residues. The germline V gene has CDR1 SEHNR and CDR2 FQNEAQ (reference sequence). V lost 2 bases to trimming and J lost 6 bases, with 8 bases between them. Here the CDR3 reads CASSLNEGNSPLHF. The DNA for the CDR3 is TGTGCCAGCAGCTTAAATGAGGGTAATTCACCCCTCCACTTT.

The chain recombines TRBV12-5 with TRBJ2-3, with D possibly being TRBD1 (6 bases). This CDR3 is built from 14 residues. Germline values: CDR1 LGHNT, CDR2 FRNRAP. Trimming took 8 bases from V and 0 from J, leaving 12 bases between them. CDR3 nucleotide sequence: TGTGCTAGTTGTGGACAGTTCAGCACAGATACGCAGTATTTT. Its protein is CASCGQFSTDTQYF.

V gene TRBV2 combines with J gene TRBJ1-1; 8 positions match TRBD1. Germline-derived CDR1 and CDR2 are SNHLY and FYNNEI. V shed 1 base and J 0 bases; nucleotides not matched to a gene: 10. The CDR3 sequence is 18 residues long. DNA for the CDR3: TGTGCCAGCAGTGAAGGCAGGGGGCCGAACCGCATGAACACTGAAGCTTTCTTT. Encoded protein: CASSEGRGPNRMNTEAFF.

Written as DNA, the CDR3 is TGTGCCAGCAGCCAACGGCAGGGAAATCAGCCCCAGCATTTT. Translating gives CASSQRQGNQPQHF. The chain links TRBV27 to TRBJ1-5; D perhaps matches TRBD1 (5 bases). CDR3 length equals 14 residues. V shed 6 bases and J shed 4 bases, with 13 bases lying between them. Per germline, CDR1 MNHEY and CDR2 SMNVEV (reference sequence).

V and J are TRBV24-1 and TRBJ1-1, with 9 bases matching TRBD1. Germline assignment: CDR1 KGHDR and CDR2 SFDVKD. Losses at the gene ends were 7 bases for V and 4 bases for J; bases not matched to a gene: 0. The CDR3 sequence is 12 residues long. CDR3 residues: CATRDRGTEAFF. The CDR3, as DNA: TGTGCCACCAGGGACAGGGGCACTGAAGCTTTCTTT.

J is TRBJ1-1 and V is TRBV9; D remains ambiguous. CDR1 SGDLS and CDR2 YYNGEE come from the germline V gene. V was pared by 0 bases and J by 1 base, with 7 bases between. The CDR3 consists of 14 residues. CDR3 sequence reads: CASSVAQENTEAFF. DNA of the CDR3: TGTGCCAGCAGCGTAGCTCAGGAGAACACTGAAGCTTTCTTT. The full variable domain, in which reference TRBV9 and TRBJ1-1 provide the parts outside the CDR3, is DSGVTQTPKHLITATGQRVTLRCSPRSGDLSVYWYQQSLDQGLQFLIQYYNGEERAKGNILERFSAQQFPDLHSELNLSSLELGDSALYFCASSVAQENTEAFFGQGTRLTVV.

The chain links TRBV4-3 to TRBJ2-7; possible D gene TRBD2, 6 bases. The CDR3 length is 15 residues. V lost 0 bases, J lost 6 bases, and 15 bases lay in between. The germline V gene encodes CDR1 LGHNA and CDR2 YSLEER. CDR3 in amino acids: CASSQEGGTGSEQYF. Here the CDR3 DNA reads TGCGCCAGCAGCCAAGAGGGCGGGACGGGGTCCGAGCAGTACTTC.

J is TRBJ2-3 and V is TRBV11-2; tentative D call: TRBD2 (6 bases). The CDR3 totals 16 residues. Trimming pared 2 bases from V and 1 base from J, leaving 13 bases between. Germline V lookup: CDR1 SGHAT, CDR2 FQNNGV. Written as DNA, the CDR3 is TGTGCCAGCAGCTTAAGGGGTAGCGGTGGCACAGATACGCAGTATTTT. It is translated as CASSLRGSGGTDTQYF.